The T cell receptor (beta chain) described here comes from a study of blood T cell repertoires in COVID-19. Study details: Some COVID-19 samples were acute and others convalescent; all came from the United States, Italy and Spain.

With 3 bases clipped from V and 8 bases from J, the junction kept 15 bases outside the gene matches. Germline-derived CDR1 and CDR2 are LNHDA and SQIVND (reference sequence). This CDR3 contains 17 residues. Assay: immunoSEQ multiplex PCR; the TCRdb copy retains only in-frame clones and omits some. The table includes about 80,000 clones, 88% detected once. The origin of this receptor is an elderly woman with acute or convalescent COVID-19. The chain couples TRBV19 to TRBJ2-1; 8 nucleotides match TRBD2. The sequenced sample was peripheral blood. The CDR3 coding sequence is TGTGCCAGTAGTATGGTACTAGCGGACACCCTGAGGGATGAGCAGTTCTTC. This encodes CASSMVLADTLRDEQFF. The full variable domain, completed using reference TRBV19 and TRBJ2-1, is DGGITQSPKYLFRKEGQNVTLSCEQNLNHDAMYWYRQDPGQGLRLIYYSQIVNDFQKGDIAEGYSVSREKKESFPLTVTSAQKNPTAFYLCASSMVLADTLRDEQFFGPGTRLTVL.